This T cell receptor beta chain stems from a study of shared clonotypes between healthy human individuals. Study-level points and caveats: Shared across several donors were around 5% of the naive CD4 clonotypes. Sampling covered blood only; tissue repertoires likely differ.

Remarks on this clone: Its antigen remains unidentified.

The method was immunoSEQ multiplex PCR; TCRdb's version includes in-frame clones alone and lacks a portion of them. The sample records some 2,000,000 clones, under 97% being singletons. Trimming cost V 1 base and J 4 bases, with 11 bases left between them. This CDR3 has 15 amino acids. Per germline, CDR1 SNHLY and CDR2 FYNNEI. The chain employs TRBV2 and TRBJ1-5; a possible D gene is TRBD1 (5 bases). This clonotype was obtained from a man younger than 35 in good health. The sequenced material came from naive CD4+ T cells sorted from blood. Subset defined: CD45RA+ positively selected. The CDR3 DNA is TGTGCCAGCAGTGAAGAGGCGTCAGGGAATCAGCCCCAGCATTTT. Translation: CASSEEASGNQPQHF.